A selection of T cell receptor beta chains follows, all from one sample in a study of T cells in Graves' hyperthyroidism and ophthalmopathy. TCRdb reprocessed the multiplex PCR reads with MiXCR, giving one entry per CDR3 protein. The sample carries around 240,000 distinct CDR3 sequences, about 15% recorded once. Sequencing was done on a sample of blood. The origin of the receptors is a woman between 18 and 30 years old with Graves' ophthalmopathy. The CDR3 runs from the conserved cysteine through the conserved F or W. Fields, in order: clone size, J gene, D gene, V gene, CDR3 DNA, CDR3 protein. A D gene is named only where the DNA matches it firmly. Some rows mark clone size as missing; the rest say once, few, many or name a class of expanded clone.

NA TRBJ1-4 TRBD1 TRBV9 TGTGCCAGCAGCCTCGCCGGGACAGGGACTAATGAAAAACTGTTTTTT CASSLAGTGTNEKLFF
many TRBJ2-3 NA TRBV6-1 TGTGCCAGCAGATCGACTAGCACAGATACGCAGTATTTT CASRSTSTDTQYF
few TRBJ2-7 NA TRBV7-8 TGTGCCAGCAGCTTAGGGGGGGCTAGCGCGAGCTCCTGCGAGCAGTACTTC CASSLGGASASSCEQYF
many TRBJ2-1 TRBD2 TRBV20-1 TGCAGTGCTAGAGTAGGACGCAGCGGGAGGATTTCCTACAATGAGCAGTTCTTC CSARVGRSGRISYNEQFF
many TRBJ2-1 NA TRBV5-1 TGCGCCAGCAGCTTGGCGGCTAGCAGGGATGAGCAGTTCTTC CASSLAASRDEQFF
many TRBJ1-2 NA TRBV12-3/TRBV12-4 TGTGCCAGCAGTTTAGCGCTTGGGTCCCCTCCGGGCTACACCTTC CASSLALGSPPGYTF
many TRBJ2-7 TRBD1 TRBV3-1 TGTGCCAGCAGCCAAGGGGGACAGGGGAGAGGCGAGCAGTACTTC CASSQGGQGRGEQYF
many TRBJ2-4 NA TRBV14 TGTGCCAGCAGCCAAGTTATGGACATTCAGTACTTC CASSQVMDIQYF
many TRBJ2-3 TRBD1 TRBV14 TGTGCCAGCAGCCATACCCATAACCGGGACAGGGACCTAGATACGCAGTATTTT CASSHTHNRDRDLDTQYF
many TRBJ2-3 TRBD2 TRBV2 TGTGCCAGCAGTGTGATTGTGACCGGGACTAGGCTGTCAGATACGCAGTATTTT CASSVIVTGTRLSDTQYF
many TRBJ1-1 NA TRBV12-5 TGTGCTAGTGGTTTGAGCGCTGAAGCTTTCTTT CASGLSAEAFF
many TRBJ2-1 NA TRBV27 TGTGCCAGCGGGCGGGTTAGCTCCTACAATGAGCAGTTCTTC CASGRVSSYNEQFF
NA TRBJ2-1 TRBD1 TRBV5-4 TGTGCCAGCAGCTTTGGGACAGGGGGGCGAAATGAGCAGTTCTTC CASSFGTGGRNEQFF
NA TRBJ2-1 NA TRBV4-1 TGCGCCAGCAGCCAAGATCCCACTAGCAATGAGCAGTTCTTC CASSQDPTSNEQFF
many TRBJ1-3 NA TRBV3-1 TGTGCCAGCAGCACACGGACTCTAGCCTCTGGAAACACCATATATTTT CASSTRTLASGNTIYF
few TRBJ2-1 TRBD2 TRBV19 TGTGCCAGTAGCCCGGGAGCGGGATCTGAGCAGTTCTTC CASSPGAGSEQFF
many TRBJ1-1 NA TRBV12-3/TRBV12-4 TGTGCCAGCAGTTTAGTCCCCCGGGACACCTTGAACACTGAAGCTTTCTTT CASSLVPRDTLNTEAFF
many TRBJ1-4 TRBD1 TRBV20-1 TGCAGTGCTGGAACAGGGGGCGATCGTGAAAAACTGTTTTTT CSAGTGGDREKLFF
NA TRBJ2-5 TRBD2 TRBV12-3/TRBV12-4 TGTACCAGCAGTCTCGGACTAGCGGGAGCGGGTAAAGAGACCCAGTACTTC CTSSLGLAGAGKETQYF
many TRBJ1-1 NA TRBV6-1 TGTGCCAGCAAACCACAGTTAATGAACACTGAAGCTTTCTTT CASKPQLMNTEAFF
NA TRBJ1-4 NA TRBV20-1 TGCAGTGCGCGTTCCGGGGAGCTCCTCGTCGCGGCTAATGAAAAACTGTTTTTT CSARSGELLVAANEKLFF
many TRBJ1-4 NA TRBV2 TGTGCCAGCAGGAAAGGGGGGGATGAAAAACTGTTTTTT CASRKGGDEKLFF
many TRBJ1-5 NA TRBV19 TGTGCCAGTAGTATAGGCAATCCGGGAGTCAATCAGCCCCAGCATTTT CASSIGNPGVNQPQHF
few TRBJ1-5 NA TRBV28 TGTGCCAGCAGTCCGATCATTTCCAATCAGCCCCAGCATTTT CASSPIISNQPQHF
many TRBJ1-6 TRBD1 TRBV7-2 TGTGCCAGCAGGCGGACAGGGGTATATTCACCCCTCCACTTT CASRRTGVYSPLHF
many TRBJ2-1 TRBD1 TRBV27 TGTGCCAGCAGTTTACGAGGACAGGGGCAGTTCTTC CASSLRGQGQFF
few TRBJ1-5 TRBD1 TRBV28 TGTGCCAGCAGACACGGGACAGGGGGAAGTCGGCAGCCCCAGCATTTT CASRHGTGGSRQPQHF
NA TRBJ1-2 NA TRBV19 TGTGCCAGTACCCTCCAGGAGGGGCTTGGCTATGGCTACACCTTC CASTLQEGLGYGYTF
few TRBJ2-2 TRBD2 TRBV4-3 TGCGCCAGCAGCCAAGAACGGCTAGCGGGAGTAACCGGGGAGCTGTTTTTT CASSQERLAGVTGELFF
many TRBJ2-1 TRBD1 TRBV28 TGTGCCAGCAGTTTATGGGACAGGGGGCGGGAAGAGCAGTTCTTC CASSLWDRGREEQFF
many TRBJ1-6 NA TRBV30 TGTGCCTGGAGTATCGAGGGGAGCTCCTATAATTCACCCCTCCACTTT CAWSIEGSSYNSPLHF
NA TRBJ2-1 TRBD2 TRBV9 TGTGCCAGCAGCCCCCGACTAGCGGGGGGCCCCAATGAGCAGTTCTTC CASSPRLAGGPNEQFF